Described below is a single TCR beta chain sequence and its context. Its antigen is undetermined. CD8 cells regarded as naive lacked CD45RO, were positively chosen for CCR7, and omitted terminally differentiated effector memory CD45RA+ cells. These data come from a study of shared clonotypes between healthy human individuals. Clones were sequenced by immunoSEQ multiplex PCR, and TCRdb holds only the in-frame ones, with some missing. The table shows about 2.1 million clones, with about 93% occurring only once. Regarding the study as a whole: Researchers sampled only blood; tissue repertoires likely differ.

The CDR3 totals 15 residues. V was cut by 3 bases and J by 6 bases, with 15 bases left in between. Germline-derived CDR1 and CDR2 are LNHNV and YYDKDF (reference sequence). The sample taken for sequencing was naive CD8+ T cells from PBMCs. This clonotype originated in a man aged 18 to 30 in good health. Some clones in this sample may be carry-over from other donors' samples. This sequence joins TRBV15 and TRBJ2-1; TRBD1 might be the D (6 bases). In DNA, the CDR3 is TGTGCCACCAGCAGTTTCCGGGACACACTCAATGAGCAGTTCTTC. This encodes CATSSFRDTLNEQFF.